Included here is one T cell receptor (beta chain) sequence, with context. Its antigen is still unknown. TCRdb keeps only in-frame clones here, not all; method: immunoSEQ multiplex PCR. The sample holds about 83,000 clones, approximately 90% seen once. These data come from a study of T cell responses to AZD1222 COVID-19 vaccine. Findings and limits, study-wide: Reportedly, close to half of spike-specific TCRs are directed against unmutated variant regions. It was only after the peak T cell response that any repertoires were sampled.

V shed 0 bases, J shed 7 bases, and the junction held 1 base outside the gene matches. Germline values: CDR1 SGDLS, CDR2 YYNGEE. The CDR3 is made up of 14 amino acids. The genes are TRBV9 and TRBJ2-1, with 10 bases aligning to TRBD2. This TCR was sampled from an adult in good health. The sample in question was peripheral blood, obtained on day 0 of MenACWY control vaccination. This CDR3 is CASSVVAGGNEQFF. CDR3 sequence (DNA): TGTGCCAGCAGCGTAGTAGCGGGAGGAAATGAGCAGTTCTTC.